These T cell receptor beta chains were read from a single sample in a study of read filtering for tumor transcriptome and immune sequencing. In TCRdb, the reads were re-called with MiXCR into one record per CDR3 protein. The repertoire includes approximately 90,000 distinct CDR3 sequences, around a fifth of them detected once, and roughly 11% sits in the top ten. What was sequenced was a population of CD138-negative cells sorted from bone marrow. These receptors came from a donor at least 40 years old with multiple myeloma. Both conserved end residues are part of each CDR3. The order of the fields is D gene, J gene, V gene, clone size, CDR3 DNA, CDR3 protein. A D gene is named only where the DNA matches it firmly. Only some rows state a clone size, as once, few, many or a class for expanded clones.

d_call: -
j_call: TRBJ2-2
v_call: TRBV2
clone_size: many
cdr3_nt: TGTGCCAGCAGTGACGTGCTAGCCCGGACCGGGGAGCTGTTTTTT
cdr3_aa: CASSDVLARTGELFF

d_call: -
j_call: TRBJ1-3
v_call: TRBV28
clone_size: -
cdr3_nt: TGTGCCAGCCGTCGGGGGTTGCTAAACACCATATATTTT
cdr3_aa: CASRRGLLNTIYF

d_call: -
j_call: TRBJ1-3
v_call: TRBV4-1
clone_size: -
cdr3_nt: TGCGCCGGCAGCCGAGCCCCAACGGGCTCTGGAAACACCATATATTTT
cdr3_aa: CAGSRAPTGSGNTIYF

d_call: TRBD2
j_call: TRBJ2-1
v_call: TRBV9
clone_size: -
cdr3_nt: TGTGCCAGCAGCGTAGATGAGCGGGGGGCCCGAGAGCAGTTCTTC
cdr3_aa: CASSVDERGAREQFF

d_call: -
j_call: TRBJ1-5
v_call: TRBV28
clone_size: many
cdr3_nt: TGTGCCAGCACAGGGACGTTGCGTCAGCCCCAGCATTTT
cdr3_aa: CASTGTLRQPQHF

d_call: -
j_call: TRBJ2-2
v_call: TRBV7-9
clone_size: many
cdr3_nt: TGTGCCAGCAGTGCCGGGGAGCTGTTTTTT
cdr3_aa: CASSAGELFF

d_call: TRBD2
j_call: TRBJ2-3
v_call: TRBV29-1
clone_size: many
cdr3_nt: TGCAGCGTATGGGGGGGGAGCACAGATACGCAGTATTTT
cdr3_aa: CSVWGGSTDTQYF

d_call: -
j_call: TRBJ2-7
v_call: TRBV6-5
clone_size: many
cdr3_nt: TGTGCCAGCAGTTCCAACTCTGGACCCTACGAGCAGTACTTC
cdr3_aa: CASSSNSGPYEQYF

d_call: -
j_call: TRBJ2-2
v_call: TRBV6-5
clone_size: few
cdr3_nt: TGTGCCAGCAGGCCTAACACCGGGGAGCTGTTTTTT
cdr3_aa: CASRPNTGELFF

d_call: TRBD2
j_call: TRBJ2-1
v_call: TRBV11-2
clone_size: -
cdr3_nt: TGTGCCAGCAGCCCCCCGGGACTATTAGCGGGTGAGCAGTTCTTC
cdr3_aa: CASSPPGLLAGEQFF

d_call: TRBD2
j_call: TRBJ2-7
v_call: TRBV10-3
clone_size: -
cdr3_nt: TGTACCATCAACCCGACTAGCGGGCTGAACGAGCAGTACTTC
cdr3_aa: CTINPTSGLNEQYF

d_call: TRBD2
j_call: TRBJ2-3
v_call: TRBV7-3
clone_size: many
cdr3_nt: TGTGCCAGCAGCCTCGGGCGGGGGAACGAAGATACGCAGTATTTT
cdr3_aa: CASSLGRGNEDTQYF

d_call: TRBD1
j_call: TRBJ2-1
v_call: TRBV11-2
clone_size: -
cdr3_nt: TGTGCCAGCAGCCAGTCAGGGGGCGCCTCCTACAATGAACAGTTCTTC
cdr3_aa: CASSQSGGASYNEQFF

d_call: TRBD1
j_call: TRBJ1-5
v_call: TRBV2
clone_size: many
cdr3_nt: TGTGCCAGCAGTGGGACAGGGTGGAACAATCAGCCCCAGCATTTT
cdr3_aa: CASSGTGWNNQPQHF

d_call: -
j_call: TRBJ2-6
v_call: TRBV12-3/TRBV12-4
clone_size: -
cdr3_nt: TGTGCCAGCAGTTCCTCCCTTGGACCATTCTCTGGGGCCAACGTCCTGACTTTC
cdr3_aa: CASSSSLGPFSGANVLTF

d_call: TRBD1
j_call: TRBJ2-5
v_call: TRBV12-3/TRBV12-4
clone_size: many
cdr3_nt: TGTGCCAGCAGTTTCGGACAGGCGAGGGAGACCCAGTACTTC
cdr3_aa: CASSFGQARETQYF

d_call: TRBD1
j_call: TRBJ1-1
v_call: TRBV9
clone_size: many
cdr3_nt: TGTGCCAGCAGCGCCCGGACAGGGGGGCACACTGAAGCTTTCTTT
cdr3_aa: CASSARTGGHTEAFF

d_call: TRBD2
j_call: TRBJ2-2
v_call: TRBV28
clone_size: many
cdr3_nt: TGTGCCAGCAGTTTGGGTAGCGGGGGCACCGGGGAGCTGTTTTTT
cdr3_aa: CASSLGSGGTGELFF

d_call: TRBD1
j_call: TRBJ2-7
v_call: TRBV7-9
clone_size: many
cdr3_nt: TGTGCCAGCAGCGGGACAGGAAAATACGAGCAGTACTTC
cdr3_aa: CASSGTGKYEQYF

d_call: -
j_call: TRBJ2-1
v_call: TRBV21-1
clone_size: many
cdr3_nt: TGTGCCAGCAGCAAAGCATGGTCCTACAATGAGCAGTTCTTC
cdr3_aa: CASSKAWSYNEQFF

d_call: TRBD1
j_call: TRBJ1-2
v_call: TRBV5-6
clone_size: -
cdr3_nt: TGTGCCAGCAGCTTTGGTGCGAGAGTGTGGGGACAGAGCTATGGCTACACCTTC
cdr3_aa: CASSFGARVWGQSYGYTF

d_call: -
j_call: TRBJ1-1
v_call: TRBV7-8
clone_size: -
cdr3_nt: TGTGCCAGCAGCTTGGTTCGGGGCACTGAAGTTTTCTTT
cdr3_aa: CASSLVRGTEVFF